This T cell receptor beta chain originates from a study of blood T cell repertoires in COVID-19. Study-wide context: The United States, Italy and Spain supplied acute and convalescent COVID-19 samples. The cDNA or gDNA used as material had been derived from T cells, B-cell-depleted T cells, or PBMCs.

In the original analysis: It was from reference gene primer amplification that nucleated cell counts were estimated. The table came from immunoSEQ multiplex PCR; TCRdb's copy has only in-frame clones and leaves some out. That table gives V, J and clone size, and the DNA gave D and trimming. The sample has roughly 250,000 clones, 88% seen once. Germline assignment: CDR1 LNHDA and CDR2 SQIVND (reference sequence). Trimming pared 0 bases from V and 0 bases from J, leaving 14 bases between. CDR3 length: 17 residues. The sequence came from a woman aged 40 to 50 who had recovered from COVID-19. This chain connects TRBV19 to TRBJ1-1; D gene ambiguous. Material: peripheral blood. The CDR3 bases are TGTGCCAGTAGTATAGAGGCAGGCGGGTTCATGAACACTGAAGCTTTCTTT. Translated, it gives CASSIEAGGFMNTEAFF.